The clone carrying this T cell receptor (beta chain) was observed a handful of times. This sample stems from a study of blood T cell repertoires in COVID-19. The wider study: Acute and convalescent COVID-19 samples came from the United States, Italy and Spain.

Trimming at V came to 7 bases and at J to 8 bases, leaving 7 bases not matched to a gene. There are 13 residues in the CDR3. Germline CDR1 and CDR2: SNHLY and FYNNEI. Per the study methods: Cell counts per sample came from amplifying reference gene primers. TCRdb keeps only in-frame clones here, not all; method: immunoSEQ multiplex PCR. For V, J and clone size, that table is used; D and trimming come from the DNA. Counted here are about 200,000 clones, approximately 87% occurring once; the ten biggest clones make up 0.6% to 0.9%. The sequence came from a woman in her seventies with acute or convalescent COVID-19. V gene TRBV2 combines with J gene TRBJ1-5, with 8 bases that match TRBD1. Input material: peripheral blood. The CDR3, as DNA: TGTGCCAGCAATGGACAGGGCGATAAGCCCCAGCATTTT. The encoded protein is CASNGQGDKPQHF. The full variable domain, completed using reference TRBV2 and TRBJ1-5, is EPEVTQTPSHQVTQMGQEVILRCVPISNHLYFYWYRQILGQKVEFLVSFYNNEISEKSEIFDDQFSVERPDGSNFTLKIRSTKLEDSAMYFCASNGQGDKPQHFGDGTRLSIL.